What follows are 10 T cell receptor beta chains derived from one specimen sequenced in a study of blood T cell repertoires in COVID-19. Libraries were prepared by immunoSEQ multiplex PCR; TCRdb keeps only in-frame clonotypes and omits some of them. The table records just under 30,000 clones, around 85% of them present only once. Sequencing was carried out using peripheral blood. The receptors here all came from a human donor with active COVID-19. The donor label of this sample is uncertain.

The genes are TRBV18 and TRBJ2-1; D remains unclear. This CDR3 has 16 residues. Germline V lookup: CDR1 KGHSH, CDR2 LQKENI. The V end lost 1 base, the J end lost 5 bases, and 15 bases lay between the germline ends. The CDR3: CASSPLLRQRDNEQFF. DNA for the CDR3: TGTGCCAGCTCACCACTCTTAAGGCAGCGAGACAATGAGCAGTTCTTC.

This chain uses TRBV12-5 with TRBJ1-4; D gene ambiguous. Trimming pared 3 bases from V and 0 bases from J, leaving 17 bases between. Germline V lookup: CDR1 LGHNT, CDR2 FRNRAP. CDR3 length equals 18 residues. The CDR3 coding sequence is TGTGCTAGTGGTTTCGGTCTAGGCTTGGCCACAACTAATGAAAAACTGTTTTTT. This encodes CASGFGLGLATTNEKLFF. The full variable domain, with the rest looked up from reference TRBV12-5 and TRBJ1-4, is DARVTQTPRHKVTEMGQEVTMRCQPILGHNTVFWYRQTMMQGLELLAYFRNRAPLDDSGMPKDRFSAEMPDATLATLKIQPSEPRDSAVYFCASGFGLGLATTNEKLFFGSGTQLSVL.

The chain links TRBV10-3 to TRBJ2-3; D ambiguous. The germline CDR1 and CDR2 sequences are ENHRY and SYGVKD. The CDR3 sequence is 14 residues long. Trimming stripped 5 bases from V and 2 bases from J, with 11 bases between. The CDR3 nucleotides read TGTGCCATCAGTCAGGATCTCAACACAGATACGCAGTATTTT. It codes for CAISQDLNTDTQYF.

CDR3 amino acids: CASSFRGGAAGELFF. CDR3 nucleotides: TGTGCCAGCAGCTTTAGAGGGGGGGCCGCCGGGGAGCTGTTTTTT. This rearrangement joins TRBV9 to TRBJ2-2, with a possible D match to TRBD2 (7 bases). CDR1 is SGDLS, CDR2 YYNGEE, per germline. Deletions cut 4 bases from V and 6 bases from J, with 16 bases between. The CDR3 runs 15 residues.

This clone has a single count. V and J are TRBV4-1 and TRBJ2-3; D uncertain. CDR1 MGHRA and CDR2 YSYEKL come from the germline V gene. Trimming took 2 bases from V and 6 from J, leaving 15 bases between them. The CDR3 is made up of 15 amino acids. Written as DNA, the CDR3 is TGCGCCAGCAGCCAAAATACTCAGGATCTCGATACGCAGTATTTT. Translating gives CASSQNTQDLDTQYF.

This clone was found once. V gene TRBV6-6 combines with J gene TRBJ1-5; D perhaps matches TRBD1 (6 bases). Per germline, CDR1 MNHNY and CDR2 SVGAGI (reference sequence). This CDR3 has 14 residues. The germline V and J ends were trimmed by 6 bases and 3 bases, with 12 bases remaining between them. For the CDR3, the DNA is TGTGCCAGCAGAGGCAGGGACAACAATCAGCCCCAGCATTTT. As protein: CASRGRDNNQPQHF.

The V call is TRBV15, the J call TRBJ1-5; perhaps TRBD1 as D (5 bases). Trimming removed 2 bases from V and 7 bases from J, with 12 bases in between. This CDR3 spans 14 amino acids. Germline V gene lookup returns CDR1 LNHNV and CDR2 YYDKDF (reference sequence). The CDR3 protein is CATSRRGTKQPQHF. For the CDR3, the DNA is TGTGCCACCAGCAGAAGGGGCACAAAGCAGCCCCAGCATTTT.

V usage is TRBV3-1 (or the pseudogene TRBV3-2) and J usage is TRBJ2-3; 9 bases line up with TRBD2. V gave up 4 bases and J gave up 5 bases; unmatched junction bases: 7. This CDR3 has 15 amino acids. Germline V gives CDR1 LGHDT, CDR2 YNNKEL (reference sequence). Here the CDR3 DNA reads TGTGCCAGCAGCCCCTTAGGAGCGGGGGGAGATACGCAGTATTTT. This codes for CASSPLGAGGDTQYF.

The chain combines TRBV11-2 with TRBJ1-5; D is possibly TRBD1 (6 bases). The CDR3 has 16 residues. Trimming removed 1 base from V and 2 bases from J, with 12 bases in between. Germline CDR1 SGHAT, CDR2 FQNNGV. This CDR3 is CASSLGEGVRNQPQHF. CDR3 nucleotide sequence: TGTGCCAGCAGCTTAGGGGAGGGGGTACGCAATCAGCCCCAGCATTTT.

In its sample, this clone was seen once. The rearrangement uses TRBV5-5 and TRBJ1-5; no clear D. This CDR3 comprises 13 residues. Trimming took 4 bases from V and 5 from J, leaving 10 bases between them. Germline lookup yields CDR1 SGHKS and CDR2 YYEKEE (reference sequence). CDR3 sequence: CASSTRPDQPQHF. CDR3 nucleotides: TGTGCCAGCAGCACCCGCCCGGATCAGCCCCAGCATTTT.